Below, one TCR beta chain is given with its context. As yet, its antigen is unknown. The data were obtained in a study of T-cell reconstitution after alpha-beta-depleted transplantation in children. The germline V gene has CDR1 SNHLY and CDR2 FYNNEI. The CDR3 sequence is 14 residues long. V dropped 2 bases and J dropped 4 bases, with 9 bases sitting between them. The TCRbeta library was prepared with unique molecular identifiers. MiXCR, run by TCRdb on the PCR reads, gives a single entry per CDR3 protein. Of about 540,000 distinct CDR3 sequences listed, approximately 30% are singletons. Points from the study as a whole: It was newly produced T cells that mostly accounted for T-cell counts and diversity one year after transplant.

This TCR was recovered from a boy in the first two years of life with Wiskott-Aldrich syndrome, due to receive a stem cell transplant. V usage is TRBV2 and J usage is TRBJ2-1; D perhaps matches TRBD1 (6 bases). The input for sequencing was PBMCs, taken before TCRalphabeta/CD19-depleted stem cell transplant. The CDR3, as DNA: TGTGCCAGCAGTGAAAAGAGGGGGTACAATGAGCAGTTCTTC. This sequence encodes CASSEKRGYNEQFF.